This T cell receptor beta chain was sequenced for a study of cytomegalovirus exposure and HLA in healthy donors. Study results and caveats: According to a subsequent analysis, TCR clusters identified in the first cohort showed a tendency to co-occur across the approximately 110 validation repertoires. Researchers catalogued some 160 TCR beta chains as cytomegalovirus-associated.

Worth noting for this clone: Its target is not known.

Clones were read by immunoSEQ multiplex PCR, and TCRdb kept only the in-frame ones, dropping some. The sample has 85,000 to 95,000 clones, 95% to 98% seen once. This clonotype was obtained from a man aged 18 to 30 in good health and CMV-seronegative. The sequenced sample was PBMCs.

Here the CDR3 reads CASSGPGGSYEQYF. The CDR3 DNA sequence: TGTGCCAGCAGCGGGCCGGGCGGGAGCTACGAGCAGTACTTC. V and J are TRBV9 and TRBJ2-7; 7 nucleotides align to TRBD2. The CDR3 has 14 amino acids. V lost 3 bases to trimming and J lost 3 bases; unmatched junction nucleotides: 6. Germline CDR1 and CDR2: SGDLS and YYNGEE.